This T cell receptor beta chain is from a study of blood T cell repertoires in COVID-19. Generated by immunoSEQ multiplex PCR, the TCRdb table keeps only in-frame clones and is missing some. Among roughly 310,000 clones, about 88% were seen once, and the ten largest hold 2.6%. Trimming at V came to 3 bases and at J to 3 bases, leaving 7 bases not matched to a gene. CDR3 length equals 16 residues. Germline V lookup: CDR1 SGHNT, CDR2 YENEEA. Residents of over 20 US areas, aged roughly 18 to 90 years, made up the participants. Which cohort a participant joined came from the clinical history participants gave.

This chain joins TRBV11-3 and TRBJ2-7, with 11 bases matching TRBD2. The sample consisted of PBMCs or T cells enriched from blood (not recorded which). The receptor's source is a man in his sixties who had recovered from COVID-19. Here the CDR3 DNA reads TGTGCCAGCAGCTTGTCATACGGGACTAGCGGCTACGAGCAGTACTTC. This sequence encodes CASSLSYGTSGYEQYF.